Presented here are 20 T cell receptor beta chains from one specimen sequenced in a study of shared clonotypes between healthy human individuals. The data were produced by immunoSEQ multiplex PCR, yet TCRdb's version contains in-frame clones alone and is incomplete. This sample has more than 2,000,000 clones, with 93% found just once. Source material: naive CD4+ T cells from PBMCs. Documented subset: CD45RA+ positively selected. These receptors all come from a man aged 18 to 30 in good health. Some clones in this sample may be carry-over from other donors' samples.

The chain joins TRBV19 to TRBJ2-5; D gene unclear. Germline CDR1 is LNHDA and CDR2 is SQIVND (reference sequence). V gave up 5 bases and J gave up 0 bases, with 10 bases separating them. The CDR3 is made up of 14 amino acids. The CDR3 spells CASSPIPYQETQYF. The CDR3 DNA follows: TGTGCCAGTAGTCCTATCCCGTACCAAGAGACCCAGTACTTC.

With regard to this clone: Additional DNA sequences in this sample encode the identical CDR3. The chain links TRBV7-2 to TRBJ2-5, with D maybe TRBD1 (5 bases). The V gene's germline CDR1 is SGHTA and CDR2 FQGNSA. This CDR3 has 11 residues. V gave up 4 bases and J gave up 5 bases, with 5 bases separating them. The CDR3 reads CASSSGETQYF. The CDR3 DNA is TGTGCCAGCAGCTCAGGGGAGACCCAGTACTTC.

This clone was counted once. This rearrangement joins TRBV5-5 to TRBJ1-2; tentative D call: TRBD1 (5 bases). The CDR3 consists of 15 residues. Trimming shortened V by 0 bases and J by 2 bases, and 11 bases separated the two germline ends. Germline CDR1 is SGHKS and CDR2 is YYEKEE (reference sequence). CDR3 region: CASSLAIGGNYGYTF. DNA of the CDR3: TGTGCCAGCAGCTTGGCCATTGGGGGGAACTATGGCTACACCTTC.

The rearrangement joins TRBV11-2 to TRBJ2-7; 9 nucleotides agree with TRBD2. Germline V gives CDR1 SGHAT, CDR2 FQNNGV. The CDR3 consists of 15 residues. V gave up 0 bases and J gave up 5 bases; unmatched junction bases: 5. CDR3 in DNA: TGTGCCAGCAGCTTAGACGTTAGCGGGAGCCACGAGCAGTACTTC. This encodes CASSLDVSGSHEQYF.

CDR3 bases: TGTGCCAGCAGCGTAGTATCGGGAGTGATAGATACGCAGTATTTT. This translates into CASSVVSGVIDTQYF. The chain recombines TRBV9 with TRBJ2-3, with D possibly being TRBD2 (6 bases). The length of the CDR3 is 15 residues. Between the trimmed V and J ends, which lost 0 bases and 5 bases, there was a span of 13 bases. CDR1 is SGDLS and CDR2 is YYNGEE in the germline V gene. Together with reference TRBV9 and TRBJ2-3, the CDR3 gives the full variable domain: DSGVTQTPKHLITATGQRVTLRCSPRSGDLSVYWYQQSLDQGLQFLIQYYNGEERAKGNILERFSAQQFPDLHSELNLSSLELGDSALYFCASSVVSGVIDTQYFGPGTRLTVL.

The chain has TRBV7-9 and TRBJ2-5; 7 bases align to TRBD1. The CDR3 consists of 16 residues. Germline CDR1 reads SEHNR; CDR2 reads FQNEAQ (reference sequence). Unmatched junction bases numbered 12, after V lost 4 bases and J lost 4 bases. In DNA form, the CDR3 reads TGTGCCAGCAGCTCCCCCCGGACAGGCAGGCGAGAGACCCAGTACTTC. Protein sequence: CASSSPRTGRRETQYF.

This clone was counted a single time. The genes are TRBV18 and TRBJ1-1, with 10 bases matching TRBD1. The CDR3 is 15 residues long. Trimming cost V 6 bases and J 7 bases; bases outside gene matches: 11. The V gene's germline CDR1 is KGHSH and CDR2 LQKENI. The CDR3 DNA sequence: TGTGCCAGCTCTCCCGAAAGACAGGGGGCGGATGAAGCTTTCTTT. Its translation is CASSPERQGADEAFF.

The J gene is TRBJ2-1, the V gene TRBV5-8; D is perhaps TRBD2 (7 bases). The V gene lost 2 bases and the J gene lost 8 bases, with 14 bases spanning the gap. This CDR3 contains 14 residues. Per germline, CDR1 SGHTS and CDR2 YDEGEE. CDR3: CASSLGVGGHEQFF. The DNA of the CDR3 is TGTGCCAGCAGCTTAGGGGTCGGGGGGCATGAGCAGTTCTTC.

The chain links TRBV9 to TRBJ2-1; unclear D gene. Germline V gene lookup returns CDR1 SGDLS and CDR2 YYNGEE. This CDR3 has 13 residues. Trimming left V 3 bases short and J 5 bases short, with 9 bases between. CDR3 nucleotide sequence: TGTGCCAGCAGCGCTACAGTACACAATGAGCAGTTCTTC. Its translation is CASSATVHNEQFF. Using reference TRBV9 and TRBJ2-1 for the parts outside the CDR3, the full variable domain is DSGVTQTPKHLITATGQRVTLRCSPRSGDLSVYWYQQSLDQGLQFLIQYYNGEERAKGNILERFSAQQFPDLHSELNLSSLELGDSALYFCASSATVHNEQFFGPGTRLTVL.

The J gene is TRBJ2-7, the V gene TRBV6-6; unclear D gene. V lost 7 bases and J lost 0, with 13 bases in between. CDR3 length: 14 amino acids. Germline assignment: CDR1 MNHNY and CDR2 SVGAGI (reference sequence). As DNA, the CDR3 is TGTGCCAGCACCCTAGACTTATCCTCCTACGAGCAGTACTTC. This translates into CASTLDLSSYEQYF.

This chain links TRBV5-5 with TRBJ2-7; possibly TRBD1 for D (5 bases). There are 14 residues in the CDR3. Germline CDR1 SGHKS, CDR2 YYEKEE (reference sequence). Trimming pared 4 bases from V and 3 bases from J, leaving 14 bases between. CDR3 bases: TGTGCCAGCAGCATAGGGGCCGGAAACTACGAGCAGTACTTC. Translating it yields CASSIGAGNYEQYF.

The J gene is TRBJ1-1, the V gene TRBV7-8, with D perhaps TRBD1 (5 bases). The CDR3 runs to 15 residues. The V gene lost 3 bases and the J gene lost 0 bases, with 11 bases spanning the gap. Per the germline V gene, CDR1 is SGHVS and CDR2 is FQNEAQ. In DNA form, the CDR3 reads TGTGCCAGCAGCTTTTTGACAGCCATGAACACTGAAGCTTTCTTT. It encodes CASSFLTAMNTEAFF.

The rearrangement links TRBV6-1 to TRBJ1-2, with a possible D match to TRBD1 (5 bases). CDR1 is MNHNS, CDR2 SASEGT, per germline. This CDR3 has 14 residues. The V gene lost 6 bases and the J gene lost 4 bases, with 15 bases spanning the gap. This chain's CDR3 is CASRAGGSGYGYTF. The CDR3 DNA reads TGTGCCAGCAGGGCCGGGGGATCTGGCTATGGCTACACCTTC.

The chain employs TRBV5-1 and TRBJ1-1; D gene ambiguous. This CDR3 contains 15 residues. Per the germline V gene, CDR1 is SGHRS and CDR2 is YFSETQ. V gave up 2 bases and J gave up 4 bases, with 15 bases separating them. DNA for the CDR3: TGCGCCAGCAGCTTCGCGGACCCCGGGAGCACTGAAGCTTTCTTT. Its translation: CASSFADPGSTEAFF. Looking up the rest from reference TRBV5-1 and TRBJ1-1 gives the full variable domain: KAGVTQTPRYLIKTRGQQVTLSCSPISGHRSVSWYQQTPGQGLQFLFEYFSETQRNKGNFPGRFSGRQFSNSRSEMNVSTLELGDSALYLCASSFADPGSTEAFFGQGTRLTVV.

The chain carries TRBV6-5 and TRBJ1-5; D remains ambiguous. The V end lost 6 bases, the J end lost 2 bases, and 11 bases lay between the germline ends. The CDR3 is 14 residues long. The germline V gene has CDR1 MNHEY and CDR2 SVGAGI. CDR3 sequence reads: CASSPDTGNQPQHF. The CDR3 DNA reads TGTGCCAGCAGCCCCGACACGGGCAATCAGCCCCAGCATTTT.

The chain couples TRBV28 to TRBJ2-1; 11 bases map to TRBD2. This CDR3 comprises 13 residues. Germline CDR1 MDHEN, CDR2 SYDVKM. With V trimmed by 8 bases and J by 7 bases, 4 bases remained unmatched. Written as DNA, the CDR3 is TGTGCCAGCCAAACTAGCGGGAGTAATGAGCAGTTCTTC. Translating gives CASQTSGSNEQFF.

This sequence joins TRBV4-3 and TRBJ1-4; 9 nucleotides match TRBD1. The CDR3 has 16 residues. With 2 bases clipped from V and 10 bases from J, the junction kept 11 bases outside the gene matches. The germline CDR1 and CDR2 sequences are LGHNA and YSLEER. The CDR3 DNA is TGCGCCAGCAGCCAAACCACTGACAGGGGGTTAGGAAAACTGTTTTTT. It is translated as CASSQTTDRGLGKLFF.

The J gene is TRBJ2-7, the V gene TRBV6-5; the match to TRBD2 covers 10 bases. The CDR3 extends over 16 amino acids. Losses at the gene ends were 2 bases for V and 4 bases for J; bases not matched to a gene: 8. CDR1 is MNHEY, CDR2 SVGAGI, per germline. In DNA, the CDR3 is TGTGCCAGCAGTTACAGACTAGCGGGTAGGAAGTACGAGCAGTACTTC. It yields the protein CASSYRLAGRKYEQYF.

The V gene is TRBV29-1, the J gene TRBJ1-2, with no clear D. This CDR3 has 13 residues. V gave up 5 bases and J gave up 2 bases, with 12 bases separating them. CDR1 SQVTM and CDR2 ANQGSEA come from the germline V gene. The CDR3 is CSVSGTPNYGYTF. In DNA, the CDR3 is TGCAGCGTTTCGGGTACACCGAACTATGGCTACACCTTC.

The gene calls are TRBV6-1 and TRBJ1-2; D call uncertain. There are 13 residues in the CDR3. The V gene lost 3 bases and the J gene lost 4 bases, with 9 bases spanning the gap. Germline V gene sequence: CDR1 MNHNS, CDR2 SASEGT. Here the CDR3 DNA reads TGTGCCAGCAGTGATTTAAACACCTATGGCTACACCTTC. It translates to CASSDLNTYGYTF.